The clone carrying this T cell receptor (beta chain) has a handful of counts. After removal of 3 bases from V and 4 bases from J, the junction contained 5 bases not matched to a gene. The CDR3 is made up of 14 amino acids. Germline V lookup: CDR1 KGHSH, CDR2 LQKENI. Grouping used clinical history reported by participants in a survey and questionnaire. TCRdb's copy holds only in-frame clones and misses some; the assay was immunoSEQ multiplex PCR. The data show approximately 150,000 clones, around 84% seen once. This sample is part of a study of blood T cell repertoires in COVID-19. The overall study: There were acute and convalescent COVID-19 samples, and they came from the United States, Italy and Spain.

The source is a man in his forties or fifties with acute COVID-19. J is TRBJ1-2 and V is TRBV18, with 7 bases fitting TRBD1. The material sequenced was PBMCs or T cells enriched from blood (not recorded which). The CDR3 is CASSPKTGLYGYTF. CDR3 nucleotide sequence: TGTGCCAGCTCACCGAAGACAGGGCTCTATGGCTACACCTTC.